A single sample gave rise to the 16 T cell receptor beta chains below, sequenced in a study of read filtering for tumor transcriptome and immune sequencing. From around 0.4 ug of RNA, a library with molecular barcoded alpha/delta and beta/gamma adaptors was made. TCRdb called the reads again in MiXCR, with one record for every CDR3 protein. The sample shows 45,000 to 50,000 distinct CDR3 sequences, approximately 12% of them seen only once. The sequencing sample was made of a population of CD138-negative cells sorted from bone marrow. The receptor set was obtained from a donor aged 40 or over with multiple myeloma.

Many counts were recorded for this clonotype. The chain joins TRBV11-3 to TRBJ1-1, with a weak D call TRBD1 (6 bases). Germline CDR1 and CDR2: SGHNT and YENEEA. V was clipped by 5 bases and J by 6 bases, with 16 bases between them. The CDR3 loop spans 14 amino acids. The CDR3 here is CASSAQGRVAEAFF. The DNA of the CDR3 is TGTGCCAGCAGCGCACAGGGCAGAGTGGCTGAAGCTTTCTTT.

With respect to this clonotype: Given a far larger clone just one base away, this is likely a sequencing read error. V is TRBV7-9 and J is TRBJ2-3, with D possibly being TRBD1 (6 bases). CDR3 length: 13 amino acids. Trimming took 5 bases from V and 5 from J, leaving 11 bases between them. The germline gives CDR1 SEHNR, CDR2 FQNEAQ (reference sequence). In DNA, the CDR3 is TGTGCCAGCAGCCCCGGCAGGGGAGATACGCAGTATTTT. It translates to CASSPGRGDTQYF.

In its sample, this clonotype was seen a few times. The chain uses TRBV29-1 and TRBJ1-3, with 9 bases aligning to TRBD1. CDR3 length: 13 residues. J lost 3 bases, V lost 5 bases, and 2 bases had no gene match. Germline V gives CDR1 SQVTM, CDR2 ANQGSEA. DNA for the CDR3: TGCAGCGTTAAGGACAGGGGTGGAAACACCATATATTTT. Residues: CSVKDRGGNTIYF.

Comments on this clonotype: This sequence may be a read error, since a much larger clone differs from it by one base. Because the CDR3 is missing its conserved closing phenylalanine or tryptophan, this is likely a read error. The CDR3 region is CASSLTGGLAGVPEQFS. The CDR3 DNA reads TGTGCCAGCAGCTTAACGGGAGGCCTAGCGGGAGTCCCTGAGCAGTTCTCC. The V gene is TRBV7-3, the J gene TRBJ2-1, with 10 bases lining up with TRBD2. The CDR3 spans 17 residues. Germline assignment: CDR1 SGHTA and CDR2 FQGTGA. V lost 0 bases to trimming and J lost 9 bases; unmatched junction nucleotides: 11.

This clonotype was recorded many times. This chain connects TRBV2 to TRBJ1-4; the D is unclear. The germline V gene encodes CDR1 SNHLY and CDR2 FYNNEI. V shed 4 bases and J shed 0 bases, with 6 bases lying between them. The CDR3 spans 14 residues. CDR3 sequence: CASSVPSTNEKLFF. The CDR3 bases are TGTGCCAGCAGTGTACCGTCAACTAATGAAAAACTGTTTTTT.

Worth noting for this clonotype: A clone one base away is much larger, so this may be a read error. The chain combines TRBV6-5 with TRBJ1-1; D might be TRBD1 (6 bases). Germline loops: CDR1 MNHEY, CDR2 SVGAGI. The CDR3 contains 14 residues. The CDR3 DNA is TGTGCCAGCAGTCCAGGGGTGGGGGGGACTGGAGCTTTCTTT. Amino acid sequence: CASSPGVGGTGAFF.

About this clonotype: This may be a read error: a much more frequent sequence differs by one nucleotide. The conserved closing phenylalanine or tryptophan is absent in this CDR3, likely reflecting a read error. V is TRBV12-3 or TRBV12-4 and J is TRBJ2-6; D ambiguous. Deletions cut 5 bases from V and 4 bases from J, with 9 bases between. CDR3 length: 14 residues. The CDR3 DNA reads as TGTGCCAGCAGTCTAATTGCCGGGGCCAACGTCCTGACTATC. The encoded protein is CASSLIAGANVLTI.

Ten or more counts support this clonotype. The chain has TRBV4-2 and TRBJ2-2; TRBD1 might be the D (6 bases). V dropped 4 bases and J dropped 4 bases, with 13 bases sitting between them. Germline V gene sequence: CDR1 LGHNA, CDR2 YNFKEQ. The CDR3 is 15 residues long. CDR3 sequence reads: CASSRTLGATGELFF. The DNA of the CDR3 is TGTGCCAGCAGCCGGACTTTGGGGGCCACCGGGGAGCTGTTTTTT.

As regards this clonotype: The junction departs from germline at one end; a sequencing error may be responsible. The chain couples TRBV7-6 to TRBJ2-1; the D gene is possibly TRBD2 (5 bases). Germline CDR1 SGHVS, CDR2 FNYEAQ. The CDR3 extends over 14 amino acids. CDR3 DNA sequence: TGCGCCAGCAGCTTACGTCTAGCTAACAATGAGCTGTTCTTC. Its translation: CASSLRLANNELFF.

Regarding this clonotype: Germline is not matched at one junction end, which may reflect a read error. The CDR3 reads CAISESWHKETQYF. The CDR3 DNA sequence: TGTGCCATCAGTGAGTCTTGGCATAAAGAGACACAGTACTTC. The genes are TRBV10-3 and TRBJ2-5; no definite D call. The CDR3 loop spans 14 amino acids. Looked up from germline, CDR1 is ENHRY and CDR2 is SYGVKD.

Many counts were recorded for this clonotype. The chain has TRBV29-1 and TRBJ2-5; possible D gene TRBD2, 6 bases. CDR3 length equals 15 residues. Germline loops: CDR1 SQVTM, CDR2 ANQGSEA. V shed 6 bases and J shed 2 bases, with 19 bases lying between them. The CDR3 nucleotides read TGCAGCGTCCCCCTGGAGGGAGACTATCAAGAGACCCAGTACTTC. Its translation is CSVPLEGDYQETQYF.

Ten or more counts support this clonotype. The J gene is TRBJ2-1, the V gene TRBV24-1; 9 bases match TRBD2. This CDR3 spans 16 amino acids. CDR1 KGHDR and CDR2 SFDVKD come from the germline V gene. With V trimmed by 5 bases and J by 5 bases, 9 bases remained unmatched. CDR3 sequence (DNA): TGTGCCACCAGTGCGGCGGGAGGGCTCCGTAACAATGAGCAGTTCTTC. It yields the protein CATSAAGGLRNNEQFF.

Points on this clonotype: A much larger clone is a single base away; this may be a read error. Here the CDR3 reads CASRPLKAGELFF. CDR3 nucleotides: TGTGCCAGCAGACCCCTCAAGGCCGGGGAGCTGTTTTTT. The genes are TRBV6-2 or TRBV6-3 and TRBJ2-2; D remains ambiguous. Trimming left V 6 bases short and J 6 bases short, with 11 bases between. In germline, CDR1 is MNHEY, CDR2 SVGEGT. The length of the CDR3 is 13 residues.

The chain employs TRBV27 and TRBJ2-7, with 7 nucleotides matching TRBD2. The CDR3 contains 13 residues. Germline V gives CDR1 MNHEY, CDR2 SMNVEV (reference sequence). V was pared by 6 bases and J by 4 bases, with 6 bases of the junction left unmatched. CDR3 in DNA: TGTGCCAGCAGGGGGGGGGGTTTGTACGAGCAGTACTTC. Protein product: CASRGGGLYEQYF.

This clonotype showed up many times. J is TRBJ1-4 and V is TRBV4-1, with D perhaps matching TRBD1 (5 bases). The CDR3 runs to 17 residues. Germline V gene sequence: CDR1 MGHRA, CDR2 YSYEKL. Trimming took 0 bases from V and 0 from J, leaving 11 bases between them. Written as DNA, the CDR3 is TGCGCCAGCAGCCAAGATGGGGGAGGAGCAACTAATGAAAAACTGTTTTTT. Translating it yields CASSQDGGGATNEKLFF.

The chain combines TRBV24-1 with TRBJ2-5; 9 nucleotides match TRBD2. V shed 5 bases and J 5 bases; nucleotides not matched to a gene: 8. The CDR3 runs 15 residues. Looked up from germline, CDR1 is KGHDR and CDR2 is SFDVKD. The CDR3 sequence: CATSGVGLASETQYF. The CDR3 bases are TGTGCCACCAGTGGCGTGGGACTAGCATCGGAGACCCAGTACTTC.